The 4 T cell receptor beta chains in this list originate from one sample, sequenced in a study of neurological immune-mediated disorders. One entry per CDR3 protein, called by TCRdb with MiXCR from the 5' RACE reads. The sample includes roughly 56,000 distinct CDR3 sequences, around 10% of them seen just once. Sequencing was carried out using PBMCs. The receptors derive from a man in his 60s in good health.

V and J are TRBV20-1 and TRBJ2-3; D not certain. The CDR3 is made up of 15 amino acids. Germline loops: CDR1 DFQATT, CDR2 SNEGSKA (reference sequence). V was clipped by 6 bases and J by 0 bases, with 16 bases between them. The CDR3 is CSATGLSFSTDTQYF. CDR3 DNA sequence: TGCAGTGCAACGGGTCTCAGTTTTAGCACAGATACGCAGTATTTT.

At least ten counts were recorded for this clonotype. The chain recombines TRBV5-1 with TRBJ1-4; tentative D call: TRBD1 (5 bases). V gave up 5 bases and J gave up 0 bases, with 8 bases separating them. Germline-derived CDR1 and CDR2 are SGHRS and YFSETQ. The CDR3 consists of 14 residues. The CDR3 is CASSLQATNEKLFF. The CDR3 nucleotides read TGCGCCAGCAGTTTACAGGCAACTAATGAAAAACTGTTTTTT.

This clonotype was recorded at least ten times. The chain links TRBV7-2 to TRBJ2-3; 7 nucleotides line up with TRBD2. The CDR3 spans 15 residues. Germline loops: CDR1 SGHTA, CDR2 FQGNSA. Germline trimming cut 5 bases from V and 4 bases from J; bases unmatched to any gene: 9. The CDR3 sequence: CASSPRGGSADTQYF. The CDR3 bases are TGTGCCAGCAGCCCTCGGGGAGGGTCCGCAGATACGCAGTATTTT.

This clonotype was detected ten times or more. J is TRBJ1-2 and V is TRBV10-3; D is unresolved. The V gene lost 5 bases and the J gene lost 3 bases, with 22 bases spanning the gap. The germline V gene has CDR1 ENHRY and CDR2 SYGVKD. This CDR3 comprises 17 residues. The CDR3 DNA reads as TGTGCCATCAGTATAGGGCAGGTGTTAGGTATGGACTATGGCTACACCTTC. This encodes CAISIGQVLGMDYGYTF.